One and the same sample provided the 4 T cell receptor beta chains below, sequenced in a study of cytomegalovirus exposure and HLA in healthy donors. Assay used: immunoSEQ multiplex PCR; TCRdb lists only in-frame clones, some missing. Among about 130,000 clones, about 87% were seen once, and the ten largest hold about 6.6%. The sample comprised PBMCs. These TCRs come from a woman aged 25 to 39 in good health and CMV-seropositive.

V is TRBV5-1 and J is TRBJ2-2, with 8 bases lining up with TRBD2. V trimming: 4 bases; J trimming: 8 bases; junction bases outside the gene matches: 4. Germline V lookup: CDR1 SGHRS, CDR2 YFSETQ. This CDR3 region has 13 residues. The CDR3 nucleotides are TGCGCCAGCAGCGTGAGCGGGAGTGGGGAGCTGTTTTTT. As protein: CASSVSGSGELFF.

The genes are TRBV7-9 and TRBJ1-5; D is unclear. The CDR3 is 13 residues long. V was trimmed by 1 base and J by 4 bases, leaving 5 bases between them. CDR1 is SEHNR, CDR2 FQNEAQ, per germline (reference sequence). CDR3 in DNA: TGTGCCAGCAGCTTAGTGGAGAATCAGCCCCAGCATTTT. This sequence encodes CASSLVENQPQHF.

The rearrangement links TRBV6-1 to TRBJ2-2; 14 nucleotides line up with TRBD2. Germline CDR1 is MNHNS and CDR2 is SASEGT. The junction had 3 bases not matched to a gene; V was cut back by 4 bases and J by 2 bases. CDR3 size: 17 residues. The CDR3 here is CASSGLAGGSNTGELFF. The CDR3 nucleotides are TGTGCCAGCAGTGGACTAGCGGGGGGGTCAAACACCGGGGAGCTGTTTTTT.

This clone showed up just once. The CDR3 nucleotides are TGTGCCAGCAGCCTCCTAGACAGAGAAGCCTCTGGAAACACCATATATTTT. Translation gives CASSLLDREASGNTIYF. The chain employs TRBV7-9 and TRBJ1-3, with D perhaps TRBD1 (5 bases). V was clipped by 5 bases and J by 0 bases, with 17 bases between them. The length of the CDR3 is 17 residues. Germline V CDR1 and CDR2: SEHNR, FQNEAQ (reference sequence).